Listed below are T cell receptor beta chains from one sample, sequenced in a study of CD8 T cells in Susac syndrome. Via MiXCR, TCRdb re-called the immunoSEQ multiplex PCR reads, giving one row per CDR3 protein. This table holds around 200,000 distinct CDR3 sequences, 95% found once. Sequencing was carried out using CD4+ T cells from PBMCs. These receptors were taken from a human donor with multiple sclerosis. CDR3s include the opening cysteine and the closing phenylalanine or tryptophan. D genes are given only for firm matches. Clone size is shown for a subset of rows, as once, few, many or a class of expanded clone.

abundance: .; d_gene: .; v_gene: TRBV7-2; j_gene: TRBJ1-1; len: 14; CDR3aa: CASSPRQAPTEAFF; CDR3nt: TGTGCCAGCAGCCCGCGACAGGCCCCCACTGAAGCTTTCTTT
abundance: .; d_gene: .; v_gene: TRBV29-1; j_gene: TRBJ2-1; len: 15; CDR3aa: CSVEGLDKAYNEQFF; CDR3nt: TGCAGCGTTGAGGGGTTGGACAAGGCCTACAATGAGCAGTTCTTC
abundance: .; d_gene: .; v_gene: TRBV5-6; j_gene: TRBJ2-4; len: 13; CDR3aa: CASSLKINDIQYF; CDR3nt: TGTGCCAGCAGCTTGAAGATAAATGACATTCAGTACTTC
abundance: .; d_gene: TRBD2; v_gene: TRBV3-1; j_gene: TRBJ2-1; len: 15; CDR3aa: CASSQGTSGKYEQFF; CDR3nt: TGTGCCAGCAGCCAAGGGACTAGCGGGAAATATGAGCAGTTCTTC
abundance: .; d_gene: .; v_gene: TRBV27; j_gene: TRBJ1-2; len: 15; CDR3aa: CASSRGAADNYGYTF; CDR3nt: TGTGCCAGCAGCCGAGGGGCTGCGGATAACTATGGCTACACCTTC
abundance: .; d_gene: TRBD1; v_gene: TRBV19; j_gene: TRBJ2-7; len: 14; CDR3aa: CASSIDRGRPPQYF; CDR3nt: TGTGCCAGTAGTATCGACAGGGGGCGTCCCCCGCAGTACTTC
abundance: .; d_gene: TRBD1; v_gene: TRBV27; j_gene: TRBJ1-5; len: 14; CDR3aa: CASSFDRGNQPQHF; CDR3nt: TGTGCCAGCAGTTTTGACAGGGGCAATCAGCCCCAGCATTTT
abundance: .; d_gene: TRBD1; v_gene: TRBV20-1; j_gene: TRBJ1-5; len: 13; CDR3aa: CSAGTGVGQPQHF; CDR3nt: TGCAGTGCGGGGACAGGGGTTGGACAGCCCCAGCATTTT
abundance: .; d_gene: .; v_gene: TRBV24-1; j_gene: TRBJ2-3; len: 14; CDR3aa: CATSDNPLPDTQYF; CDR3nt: TGTGCCACCAGTGATAATCCACTGCCAGATACGCAGTATTTT
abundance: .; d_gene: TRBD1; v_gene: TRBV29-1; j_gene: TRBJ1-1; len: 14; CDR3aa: CRVTRGTATTEAFF; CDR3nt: TGCAGGGTTACGCGTGGGACAGCTACCACTGAAGCTTTCTTT
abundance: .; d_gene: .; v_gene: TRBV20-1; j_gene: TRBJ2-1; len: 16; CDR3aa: CSARVSTGSSYNEQFF; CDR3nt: TGCAGTGCTAGAGTCTCGACAGGCAGCTCCTACAATGAGCAGTTCTTC
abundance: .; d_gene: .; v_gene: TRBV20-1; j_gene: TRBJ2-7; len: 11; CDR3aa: CSASLSYEQYF; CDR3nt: TGCAGTGCTTCCTTATCCTACGAGCAGTACTTC
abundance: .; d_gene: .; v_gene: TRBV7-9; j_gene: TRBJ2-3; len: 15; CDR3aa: CASSPYSPGPHTQYF; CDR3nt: TGTGCCAGCAGCCCCTACTCCCCCGGCCCCCATACGCAGTATTTT
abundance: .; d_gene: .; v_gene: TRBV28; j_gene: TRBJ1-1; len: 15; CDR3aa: CASSWAGRVNTEAFF; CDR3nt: TGTGCCAGCAGTTGGGCAGGGAGGGTGAACACTGAAGCTTTCTTT
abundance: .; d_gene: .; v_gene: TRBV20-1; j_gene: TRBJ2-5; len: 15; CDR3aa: CSASWGALPQETQYF; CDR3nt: TGCAGTGCTAGTTGGGGAGCGCTCCCCCAAGAGACCCAGTACTTC
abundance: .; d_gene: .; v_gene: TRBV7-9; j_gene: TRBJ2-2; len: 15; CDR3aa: CASSLGDSNTGELFF; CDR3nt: TGTGCCAGCAGCTTAGGGGACTCGAACACCGGGGAGCTGTTTTTT
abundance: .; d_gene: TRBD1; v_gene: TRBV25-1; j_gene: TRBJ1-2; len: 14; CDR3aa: CATSPPGQPYGYTF; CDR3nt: TGTGCCACCTCCCCTCCGGGACAGCCCTATGGCTACACCTTC
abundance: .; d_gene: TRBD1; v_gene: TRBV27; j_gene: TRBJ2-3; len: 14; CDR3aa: CASRTGQGADTQYF; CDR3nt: TGTGCCAGCAGAACCGGACAGGGAGCAGATACGCAGTATTTT
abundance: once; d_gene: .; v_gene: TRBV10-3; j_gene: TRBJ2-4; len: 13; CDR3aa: CAISESSSNIQYF; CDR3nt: TGTGCCATCAGTGAGTCGAGCTCAAACATTCAGTACTTC
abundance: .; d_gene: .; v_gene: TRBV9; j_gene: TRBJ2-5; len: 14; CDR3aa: CASSAHGQFPLQYF; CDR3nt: TGTGCCAGCAGCGCCCACGGCCAATTCCCCCTCCAGTACTTC
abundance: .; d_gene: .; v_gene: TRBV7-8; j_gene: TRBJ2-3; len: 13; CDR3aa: CASRILLSDTQYF; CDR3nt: TGTGCCAGCAGAATTCTTCTATCGGATACGCAGTATTTT
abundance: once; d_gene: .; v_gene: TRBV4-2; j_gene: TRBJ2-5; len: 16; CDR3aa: CASSQSPGLSVETQYF; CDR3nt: TGTGCCAGCAGCCAATCTCCGGGACTTAGCGTGGAGACCCAGTACTTC
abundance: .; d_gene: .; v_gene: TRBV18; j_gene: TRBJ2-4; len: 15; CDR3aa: CASSPPSVSKNIQYF; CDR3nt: TGTGCCAGCTCACCACCGTCGGTTTCCAAAAACATTCAGTACTTC
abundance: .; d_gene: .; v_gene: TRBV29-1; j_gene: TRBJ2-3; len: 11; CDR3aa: CGATTGGTQYF; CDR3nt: TGCGGCGCCACCACCGGGGGCACGCAGTATTTT
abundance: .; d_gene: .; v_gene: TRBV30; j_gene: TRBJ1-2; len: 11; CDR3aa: CAWKPSYGYTF; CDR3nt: TGTGCCTGGAAACCCAGCTATGGCTACACCTTC
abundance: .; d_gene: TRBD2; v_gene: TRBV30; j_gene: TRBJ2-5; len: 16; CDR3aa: CASTGTSGGGRETQYF; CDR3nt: TGTGCCTCTACCGGGACTAGCGGGGGGGGACGTGAGACCCAGTACTTC
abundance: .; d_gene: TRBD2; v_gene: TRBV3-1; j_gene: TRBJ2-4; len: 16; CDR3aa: CASSLPGGLAIDNQYF; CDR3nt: TGTGCCAGCAGCCTCCCCGGGGGACTAGCAATCGATAACCAGTACTTC
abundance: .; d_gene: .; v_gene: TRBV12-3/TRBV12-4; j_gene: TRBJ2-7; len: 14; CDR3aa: CASSLAGDNYEQYF; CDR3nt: TGTGCCAGCAGTTTAGCGGGGGACAACTACGAGCAGTACTTC
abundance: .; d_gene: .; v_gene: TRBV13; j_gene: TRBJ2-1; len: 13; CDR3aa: CASSLVSINEQFF; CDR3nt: TGTGCCAGCAGCTTAGTGTCAATAAATGAGCAGTTCTTC
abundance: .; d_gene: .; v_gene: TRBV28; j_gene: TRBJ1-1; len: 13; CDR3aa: CASMGPRNTEAFF; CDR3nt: TGTGCCAGCATGGGACCGAGGAACACTGAAGCTTTCTTT
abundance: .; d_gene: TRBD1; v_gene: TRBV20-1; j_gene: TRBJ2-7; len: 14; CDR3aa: CSASADRGSYEQYF; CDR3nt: TGCAGTGCTAGTGCAGACAGGGGTTCCTACGAGCAGTACTTC
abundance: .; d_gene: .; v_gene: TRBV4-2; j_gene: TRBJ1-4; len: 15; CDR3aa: CASSPLGGGNEKLFF; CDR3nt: TGTGCCAGCAGCCCCCTCGGCGGCGGTAATGAAAAACTGTTTTTT
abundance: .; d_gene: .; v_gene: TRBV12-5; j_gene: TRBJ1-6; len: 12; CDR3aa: CASGPPRGPLHF; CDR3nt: TGTGCTAGTGGTCCGCCAAGGGGGCCCCTCCACTTT
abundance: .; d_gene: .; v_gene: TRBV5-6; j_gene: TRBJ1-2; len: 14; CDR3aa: CASSLGQESYGYTF; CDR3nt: TGTGCCAGCAGCTTGGGACAGGAGTCCTATGGCTACACCTTC
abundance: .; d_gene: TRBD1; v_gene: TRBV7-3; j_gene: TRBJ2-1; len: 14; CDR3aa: CASSLDRGGGEQFF; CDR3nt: TGTGCCAGCAGCTTAGACAGGGGCGGTGGTGAGCAGTTCTTC
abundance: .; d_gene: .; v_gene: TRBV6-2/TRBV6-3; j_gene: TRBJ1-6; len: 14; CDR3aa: CASTSWGIREPLHF; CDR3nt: TGTGCCAGCACCTCCTGGGGAATCCGGGAACCCCTCCACTTT
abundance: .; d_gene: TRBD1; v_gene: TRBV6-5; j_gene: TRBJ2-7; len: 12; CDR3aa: CASSYRLGQPYF; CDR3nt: TGTGCCAGCAGTTACCGGTTGGGACAGCCCTACTTC
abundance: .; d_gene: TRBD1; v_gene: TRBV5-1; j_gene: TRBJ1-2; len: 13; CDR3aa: CASSAGTEGGYTF; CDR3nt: TGCGCCAGCAGCGCCGGGACAGAAGGGGGCTACACCTTC
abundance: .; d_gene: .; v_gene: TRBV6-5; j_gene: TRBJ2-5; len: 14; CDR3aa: CASYDPSLQETQYF; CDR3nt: TGTGCCTCCTACGACCCCAGTTTACAAGAGACCCAGTACTTC
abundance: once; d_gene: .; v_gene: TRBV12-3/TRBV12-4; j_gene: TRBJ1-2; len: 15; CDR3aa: CASSSLTALLAGYTF; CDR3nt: TGTGCCAGCAGTTCGTTGACAGCCCTCTTGGCTGGCTACACCTTC
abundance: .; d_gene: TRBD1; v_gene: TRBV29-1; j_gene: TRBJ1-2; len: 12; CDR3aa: CSVELDRLGYTF; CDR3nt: TGCAGCGTTGAACTGGACAGGCTTGGCTACACCTTC
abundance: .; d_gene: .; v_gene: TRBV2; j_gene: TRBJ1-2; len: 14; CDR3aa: CASRAQGKNYGYTF; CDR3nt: TGTGCCAGCAGGGCCCAAGGGAAGAACTATGGCTACACCTTC
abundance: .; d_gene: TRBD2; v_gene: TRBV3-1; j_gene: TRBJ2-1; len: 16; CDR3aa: CASSPTGTSVFNEQFF; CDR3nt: TGTGCCAGCAGCCCTACCGGGACTAGCGTTTTCAATGAGCAGTTCTTC
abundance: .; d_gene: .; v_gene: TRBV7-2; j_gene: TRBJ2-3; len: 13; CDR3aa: CASSRGTLDTQYF; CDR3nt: TGTGCCAGCAGCCGAGGGACTTTAGATACGCAGTATTTT
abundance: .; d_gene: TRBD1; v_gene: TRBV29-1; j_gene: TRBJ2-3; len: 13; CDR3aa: CSQGQGEGDTQYF; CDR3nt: TGCAGCCAGGGACAGGGAGAGGGAGATACGCAGTATTTT
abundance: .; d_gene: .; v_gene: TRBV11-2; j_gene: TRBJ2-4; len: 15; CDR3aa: CASSLDRAARDIQYF; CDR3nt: TGTGCCAGCAGCTTAGATCGGGCGGCCCGGGACATTCAGTACTTC
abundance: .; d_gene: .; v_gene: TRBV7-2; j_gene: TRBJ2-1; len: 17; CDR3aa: CASSLVFQGGAGNEQFF; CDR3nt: TGTGCCAGCAGCTTGGTGTTCCAGGGCGGGGCCGGGAATGAGCAGTTCTTC
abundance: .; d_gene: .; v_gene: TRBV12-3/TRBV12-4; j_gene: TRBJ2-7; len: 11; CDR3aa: CASSFGAEQYF; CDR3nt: TGTGCCAGCAGTTTCGGGGCTGAGCAGTACTTC